Listed below are T cell receptor beta chains from one sample, sequenced in a study of CD8 T cells in Susac syndrome. TCRdb analysed the immunoSEQ multiplex PCR reads with MiXCR anew, one entry per CDR3 protein. The sample contains roughly 140,000 distinct CDR3 sequences, more than 90% of which appear only once. The sequenced sample was CD4+ T cells from PBMCs. These receptors all stem from a human donor with Susac syndrome. The CDR3 runs from the conserved cysteine through the conserved F or W. The D gene is left open where the match is weak.

TRBD1	TRBV4-1	TRBJ1-2	CASSHPPTGNYGYTF	TGCGCCAGCAGCCACCCGCCGACAGGGAACTATGGCTACACCTTC
TRBD2	TRBV20-1	TRBJ2-1	CSAPSGGSSYNEQFF	TGCAGTGCGCCTAGCGGGGGGAGCTCCTACAATGAGCAGTTCTTC
-	TRBV18	TRBJ1-2	CASSPSRPGSNYGYTF	TGTGCCAGCTCACCATCCCGTCCTGGCTCCAACTATGGCTACACCTTC
-	TRBV5-6	TRBJ1-1	CASSLGGGTEAFF	TGTGCCAGCAGCTTGGGGGGGGGCACTGAAGCTTTCTTT
TRBD2	TRBV11-1	TRBJ2-1	CASSSQRGSDNEQFF	TGTGCCAGCAGCTCCCAGCGGGGATCTGACAATGAGCAGTTCTTC
TRBD2	TRBV9	TRBJ2-1	CASSVSGDSYNEQFF	TGTGCCAGCAGCGTTAGCGGGGATTCCTACAATGAGCAGTTCTTC
TRBD1	TRBV5-1	TRBJ2-3	CASSGRTGGSTDTQYF	TGCGCCAGCAGCGGAAGGACAGGGGGCTCGACAGATACGCAGTATTTT
-	TRBV20-1	TRBJ1-1	CSARQQGTNEAFF	TGCAGTGCAAGACAACAGGGAACCAATGAAGCTTTCTTT
-	TRBV2	TRBJ1-5	CASRPPNQPQHF	TGTGCCAGCAGACCCCCCAATCAGCCCCAGCATTTT
-	TRBV29-1	TRBJ2-7	CSARSGGGEQYF	TGCAGCGCTCGATCAGGGGGGGGAGAGCAGTACTTC
-	TRBV20-1	TRBJ1-6	CSARGSSYNSPLHF	TGCAGTGCTAGAGGTAGCTCCTATAATTCACCCCTCCACTTT
TRBD1	TRBV2	TRBJ2-7	CASSGQGVSYEQYF	TGTGCCAGCAGTGGACAGGGCGTCTCCTACGAGCAGTACTTC
TRBD2	TRBV2	TRBJ2-7	CASRLTAGESEQYF	TGTGCCAGCAGACTGACGGCGGGAGAAAGCGAGCAGTACTTC
-	TRBV7-9	TRBJ2-2	CASSPLGATGELFF	TGTGCCAGCAGCCCCCTTGGGGCGACCGGGGAGCTGTTTTTT
TRBD2	TRBV10-3	TRBJ2-3	CATWGGGYTDTQYF	TGTGCCACCTGGGGCGGGGGGTACACAGATACGCAGTATTTT